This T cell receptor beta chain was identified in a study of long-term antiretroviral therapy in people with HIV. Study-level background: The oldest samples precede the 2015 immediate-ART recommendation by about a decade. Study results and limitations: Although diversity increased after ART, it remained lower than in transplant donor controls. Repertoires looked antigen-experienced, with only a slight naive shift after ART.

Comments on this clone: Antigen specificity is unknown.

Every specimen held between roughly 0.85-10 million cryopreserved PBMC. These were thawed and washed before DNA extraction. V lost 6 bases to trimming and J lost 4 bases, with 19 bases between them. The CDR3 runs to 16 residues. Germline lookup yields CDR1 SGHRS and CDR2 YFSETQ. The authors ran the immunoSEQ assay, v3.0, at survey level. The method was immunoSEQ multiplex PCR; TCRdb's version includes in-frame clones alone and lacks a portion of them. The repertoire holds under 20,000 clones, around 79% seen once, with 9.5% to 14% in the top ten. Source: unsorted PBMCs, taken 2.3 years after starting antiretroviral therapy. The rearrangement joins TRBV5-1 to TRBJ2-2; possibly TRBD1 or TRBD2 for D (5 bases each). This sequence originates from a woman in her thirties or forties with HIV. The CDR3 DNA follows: TGCGCCAGCACTGGTACCGGGACCCCACCCACCGGGGAGCTGTTTTTT. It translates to CASTGTGTPPTGELFF.